A single sample is the source of the 30 T cell receptor beta chains below, sequenced in a study of blood T cell repertoires in COVID-19. Data came from immunoSEQ multiplex PCR; TCRdb stores just in-frame clones and leaves some out. Among a few hundred thousand clones listed, less than 90% were seen once. What was sequenced was PBMCs or T cells enriched from blood (not recorded which). The origin of the receptors is a woman between 45 and 65 years old who had recovered from COVID-19.

The chain has TRBV6-6 and TRBJ2-4; D possibly corresponds to TRBD1 (6 bases). The length of the CDR3 is 16 residues. V lost 6 bases to trimming and J lost 2 bases, with 17 bases between them. From germline, CDR1 is MNHNY and CDR2 SVGAGI (reference sequence). The CDR3 sequence is CASSPGNRGSKNIQYF. CDR3 bases: TGTGCCAGCAGCCCCGGGAATAGGGGGTCCAAAAACATTCAGTACTTC.

The chain carries TRBV30 and TRBJ1-1; 7 bases line up with TRBD1. Germline CDR1 GTSNPN, CDR2 SVGIG (reference sequence). Trimming at V came to 2 bases and at J to 11 bases, leaving 8 bases not matched to a gene. The CDR3 sequence is 12 residues long. CDR3 loop: CAWSKGTARAFF. The CDR3 coding sequence is TGTGCCTGGAGTAAGGGGACAGCGAGGGCTTTCTTT.

A single count supports this clone. The chain uses TRBV11-3 and TRBJ1-2; 11 positions match TRBD1. V lost 5 bases to trimming and J lost 3 bases; unmatched junction nucleotides: 8. The CDR3 has 16 amino acids. Germline V gives CDR1 SGHNT, CDR2 YENEEA. The CDR3 coding sequence is TGTGCCAGCAGCCAAGGGACAGGGGGATCTTACTATGGCTACACCTTC. Amino acids: CASSQGTGGSYYGYTF.

J is TRBJ1-3 and V is TRBV5-6; 8 bases are a match to TRBD1. Looked up from germline, CDR1 is SGHDT and CDR2 is YYEEEE. V gave up 7 bases and J gave up 6 bases; unmatched junction bases: 6. The CDR3 contains 13 residues. The CDR3, as DNA: TGTGCCAGCGGACAGGGCGATGCAAACACCATATATTTT. Protein sequence: CASGQGDANTIYF. Looking up the rest from reference TRBV5-6 and TRBJ1-3 gives the full variable domain: DAGVTQSPTHLIKTRGQQVTLRCSPKSGHDTVSWYQQALGQGPQFIFQYYEEEERQRGNFPDRFSGHQFPNYSSELNVNALLLGDSALYLCASGQGDANTIYFGEGSWLTVV.

This clone came up once. This chain joins TRBV11-1 and TRBJ1-1; maybe TRBD1 (6 bases). V was cut by 5 bases and J by 5 bases, with 9 bases left in between. The CDR3 has 12 residues. Germline V CDR1 and CDR2: SGHAT, FQDESV (reference sequence). Here the CDR3 DNA reads TGTGCCAGCAGCCTGACAGGAACTGAAGCTTTCTTT. Its protein product is CASSLTGTEAFF.

This rearrangement joins TRBV7-6 to TRBJ2-7, with TRBD2 matching 13 bases. From germline, CDR1 is SGHVS and CDR2 FNYEAQ. With 5 bases clipped from V and 3 bases from J, the junction kept 4 bases outside the gene matches. The CDR3 runs 15 residues. Here the CDR3 DNA reads TGTGCCAGCAGCAGACGGACTAGCGGGGGCTACGAGCAGTACTTC. Translation gives CASSRRTSGGYEQYF.

This clone came up once. This chain links TRBV7-2 with TRBJ2-5; TRBD2 aligns across 7 bases. This CDR3 region has 15 residues. Germline CDR1 reads SGHTA; CDR2 reads FQGNSA. The J segment lost 5 bases and the V segment lost 1 base, leaving 7 bases of the junction unmatched. The CDR3 DNA is TGTGCCAGCAGCTTAGTTACGGGAGGAAGGGAGACCCAGTACTTC. It encodes CASSLVTGGRETQYF.

The chain carries TRBV5-1 and TRBJ1-2; D is perhaps TRBD1 (5 bases). The ends were cut back, 0 bases at V and 6 bases at J, with 12 bases in the middle. Germline V gene sequence: CDR1 SGHRS, CDR2 YFSETQ. The CDR3 runs to 14 residues. The CDR3 DNA is TGCGCCAGCAGCTTGGTTCAGGGTTTGGATGGCTACACCTTC. Translating it yields CASSLVQGLDGYTF.

The rearrangement links TRBV30 to TRBJ1-1, with 7 bases aligning to TRBD1. Unmatched junction bases numbered 4, after V lost 8 bases and J lost 1 base. CDR3 length equals 12 residues. Germline V gene lookup returns CDR1 GTSNPN and CDR2 SVGIG (reference sequence). CDR3: CALRTGNTEAFF. The CDR3 nucleotides read TGTGCCCTAAGGACAGGGAACACTGAAGCTTTCTTT.

This chain links TRBV18 with TRBJ1-2; TRBD1 matches at 8 bases. After removal of 2 bases from V and 3 bases from J, the junction contained 8 bases not matched to a gene. CDR1 and CDR2 from the germline V gene are KGHSH and LQKENI. The CDR3 contains 16 residues. The CDR3 nucleotides read TGTGCCAGCTCACCAGCACCCGGGACAGGAGACTATGGCTACACCTTC. It yields the protein CASSPAPGTGDYGYTF.

V is TRBV5-1 and J is TRBJ2-3; a weak D match, TRBD2 (5 bases). The CDR3 totals 16 residues. Germline V lookup: CDR1 SGHRS, CDR2 YFSETQ. The ends were cut back, 7 bases at V and 6 bases at J, with 24 bases in the middle. The chain's CDR3 is CASGRADPAEGDTQYF. The CDR3 DNA follows: TGCGCCAGCGGTAGAGCGGATCCGGCCGAAGGGGATACGCAGTATTTT.

As regards this clone: This could be a read error, since a much larger clone is one nucleotide away. The chain links TRBV4-2 to TRBJ2-7, with a tentative D call TRBD2 (5 bases). Trimming took off 1 base at V and 5 bases at J, with 12 bases between the two ends. CDR1 LGHNA and CDR2 YNFKEQ come from the germline V gene. This CDR3 contains 14 residues. The CDR3 protein is CASSQGPRGNEQYF. The CDR3 DNA follows: TGTGCCAGCAGCCAAGGCCCTCGGGGAAACGAGCAGTACTTC.

This clone was observed a few times. The chain uses TRBV4-1 and TRBJ1-2; D is possibly TRBD1 (6 bases). The V and J ends lost 4 bases and 1 base respectively, with 7 bases between them. From germline, CDR1 is MGHRA and CDR2 YSYEKL. The CDR3 runs to 13 residues. CDR3 bases: TGCGCCAGCAGCCGGACAGATAACTATGGCTACACCTTC. As protein: CASSRTDNYGYTF.

V and J are TRBV20-1 and TRBJ2-7, with 8 bases that match TRBD2. Unmatched junction bases numbered 10, after V lost 3 bases and J lost 9 bases. This CDR3 contains 13 residues. CDR1 DFQATT and CDR2 SNEGSKA come from the germline V gene (reference sequence). The CDR3 sequence is CSASWLAGSGQYF. DNA for the CDR3: TGCAGTGCTAGTTGGCTAGCGGGCTCCGGGCAGTACTTC.

The chain combines TRBV7-9 with TRBJ1-2; no clear D. The ends were cut back, 2 bases at V and 5 bases at J, with 12 bases in the middle. Germline lookup yields CDR1 SEHNR and CDR2 FQNEAQ (reference sequence). The CDR3 length is 14 residues. The CDR3 nucleotides read TGTGCCAGCAGCTTAATTGAGGGAAAATATGGCTACACCTTC. This gives the protein CASSLIEGKYGYTF.

In nucleotides, the CDR3 is TGTGCCAGCAGTTTGAGGGGGACAGATACGCAGTATTTT. Its protein product is CASSLRGTDTQYF. The chain combines TRBV27 with TRBJ2-3, with D perhaps matching TRBD1 (6 bases). Germline V gene lookup returns CDR1 MNHEY and CDR2 SMNVEV (reference sequence). V lost 3 bases to trimming and J lost 3 bases, with 7 bases between them. The CDR3 has 13 amino acids.

V usage is TRBV29-1 and J usage is TRBJ2-7; a possible D gene is TRBD1 (6 bases). CDR1 is SQVTM and CDR2 is ANQGSEA in the germline V gene. V lost 5 bases to trimming and J lost 5 bases, with 13 bases between them. The CDR3 runs 12 residues. The CDR3 loop is CSVRQARDEQYF. The CDR3 DNA is TGCAGCGTTAGACAGGCGAGGGACGAGCAGTACTTC.

This chain joins TRBV4-3 and TRBJ1-1, with D possibly being TRBD1 (5 bases). The V end lost 0 bases, the J end lost 6 bases, and 14 bases lay between the germline ends. Germline CDR1 LGHNA, CDR2 YSLEER. There are 15 residues in the CDR3. In nucleotides, the CDR3 is TGCGCCAGCAGCCAAGACCCCCCAGGGTATGCTGAAGCTTTCTTT. Amino acids: CASSQDPPGYAEAFF.

The chain has TRBV6-2 or TRBV6-3 and TRBJ1-4, with 11 positions matching TRBD1. This CDR3 spans 15 amino acids. The ends lost 6 bases at V and 7 bases at J; junction bases unmatched: 7. CDR1 is MNHEY and CDR2 is SVGEGT in the germline V gene. In nucleotides, the CDR3 is TGTGCCAGCAGCGATGGGACAGGGGGGACTGAAAAACTGTTTTTT. Translated, it gives CASSDGTGGTEKLFF.

The gene calls are TRBV5-6 and TRBJ1-2; 7 bases align to TRBD1. This CDR3 has 15 residues. The J segment lost 1 base and the V segment lost 1 base, leaving 4 bases of the junction unmatched. Per germline, CDR1 SGHDT and CDR2 YYEEEE. The CDR3 region has the DNA TGTGCCAGCAGCTTGATTGGGACAGATAACTATGGCTACACCTTC. It translates to CASSLIGTDNYGYTF.

The chain joins TRBV18 to TRBJ1-1, with 7 bases aligning to TRBD1. CDR3 length equals 14 residues. Germline lookup yields CDR1 KGHSH and CDR2 LQKENI. Germline trimming cut 6 bases from V and 1 base from J; bases unmatched to any gene: 5. CDR3: CASSRTGRNTEAFF. CDR3 coding DNA: TGTGCCAGCTCGAGGACAGGACGGAACACTGAAGCTTTCTTT.

The chain uses TRBV12-5 and TRBJ1-2, with D uncertain. CDR3 size: 15 residues. Trimming pared 0 bases from V and 0 bases from J, leaving 8 bases between. The V gene's germline CDR1 is LGHNT and CDR2 FRNRAP. The CDR3: CASGLVLNPNYGYTF. The CDR3 region has the DNA TGTGCTAGTGGTTTGGTACTGAATCCTAACTATGGCTACACCTTC.

This chain links TRBV12-3 or TRBV12-4 with TRBJ1-3; D gene uncertain. The CDR3 is 12 residues long. Trimming took 6 bases from V and 0 from J, leaving 3 bases between them. The CDR3 here is CASSVSGNTIYF. Written as DNA, the CDR3 is TGTGCCAGCAGCGTCTCTGGAAACACCATATATTTT.

The chain has TRBV6-1 and TRBJ1-1; 7 bases align to TRBD1. This CDR3 has 16 residues. Germline V CDR1 and CDR2: MNHNS, SASEGT. J lost 3 bases, V lost 2 bases, and 9 bases had no gene match. The CDR3 loop reads CASSERRQGWDTEAFF. In nucleotides, the CDR3 is TGTGCCAGCAGTGAAAGGAGACAGGGATGGGACACTGAAGCTTTCTTT.

The chain is built from TRBV7-3 and TRBJ2-2; no reliable D call. CDR3 length equals 16 residues. The V end was cut by 0 bases, the J end by 0 bases, with 8 bases between. Germline CDR1 reads SGHTA; CDR2 reads FQGTGA. The CDR3 sequence is CASSLTRTANTGELFF. CDR3 DNA sequence: TGTGCCAGCAGCTTAACGCGCACGGCGAACACCGGGGAGCTGTTTTTT.

The V and J genes are TRBV5-1 and TRBJ1-2; TRBD1 might be the D (6 bases). V lost 3 bases to trimming and J lost 8 bases, with 20 bases between them. Per the germline V gene, CDR1 is SGHRS and CDR2 is YFSETQ. This CDR3 comprises 15 residues. The CDR3 nucleotides read TGCGCCAGCAGCTCAGACACGGTGGCAGGGGTGGGCTACACCTTC. Protein sequence: CASSSDTVAGVGYTF.

This chain joins TRBV19 and TRBJ2-7; the match to TRBD2 covers 7 bases. The ends lost 7 bases at V and 3 bases at J; junction bases unmatched: 9. Germline-derived CDR1 and CDR2 are LNHDA and SQIVND (reference sequence). The CDR3 totals 14 residues. The CDR3 is CASTPAGLRYEQYF. CDR3 coding DNA: TGTGCCAGTACCCCAGCGGGATTACGCTACGAGCAGTACTTC. Full variable domain (remainder filled in from reference TRBV19 and TRBJ2-7): DGGITQSPKYLFRKEGQNVTLSCEQNLNHDAMYWYRQDPGQGLRLIYYSQIVNDFQKGDIAEGYSVSREKKESFPLTVTSAQKNPTAFYLCASTPAGLRYEQYFGPGTRLTVT.

In DNA form, the CDR3 reads TGTGCCAGCTTGGACAGGGGCAATTCACCCCTCCACTTT. Translating gives CASLDRGNSPLHF. The chain joins TRBV2 to TRBJ1-6; 9 positions agree with TRBD1. The CDR3 runs to 13 residues. V lost 8 bases, J lost 7 bases, and 3 bases stayed unmatched. Germline V gives CDR1 SNHLY, CDR2 FYNNEI.

The chain recombines TRBV3-1 (or the pseudogene TRBV3-2) with TRBJ1-2, with 8 bases fitting TRBD1. There are 14 residues in the CDR3. V was pared by 9 bases and J by 7 bases, with 13 bases of the junction left unmatched. Germline V gene lookup returns CDR1 LGHDT and CDR2 YNNKEL (reference sequence). CDR3 protein: CASRNQGAGVGYTF. CDR3 DNA sequence: TGTGCCAGTCGAAATCAGGGGGCAGGAGTTGGCTACACCTTC.

The chain combines TRBV7-2 with TRBJ2-2, with 15 positions matching TRBD2. This CDR3 spans 19 amino acids. Germline V lookup: CDR1 SGHTA, CDR2 FQGNSA. V gave up 5 bases and J gave up 2 bases; unmatched junction bases: 9. Here the CDR3 DNA reads TGTGCCAGCAGCCCAGCCCGGGGACTAGCGGGAGGCAACACCGGGGAGCTGTTTTTT. This gives the protein CASSPARGLAGGNTGELFF.